This T cell receptor beta chain was recorded in a study of identical twins. Study-wide results and caveats: In cord blood, abundant beta clonotypes had fewer insertions; memory showed no trend. It was possible that invariant MAIT and iNKT cells partly confounded the zero-insertion analyses.

A universal primer site was incorporated via template switching, and the cDNA contained unique molecular identifiers. TCRdb re-derived calls from the 5' RACE reads in MiXCR, one entry per CDR3 protein. The table records roughly 1,500,000 distinct CDR3 sequences, about 30% of them present only once. The V gene's germline CDR1 is MNHEY and CDR2 SVGAGI. This CDR3 has 14 residues. V lost 5 bases and J 5 bases, leaving 15 bases between the germline ends. A remark on this clonotype: Its antigen is not identified.

The V call is TRBV6-5, the J call TRBJ1-1, with D maybe TRBD1 (6 bases). This TCR derives from a newborn girl in good health. The sample comprised cord blood. The CDR3 loop reads CASSRGRGGTEAFF. The CDR3 DNA is TGTGCCAGCAGTCGAGGCAGGGGTGGGACTGAAGCTTTCTTT.